This TCR beta chain was captured in a study of early T cells in non-severe SARS-CoV-2 infection. Across the whole study: Sequencing of unsorted whole blood was done on bulk RNA, leaving chains unpaired.

The CDR3 runs 16 residues. The V and J ends lost 2 bases and 1 base, in that order; junction bases with no gene match: 5. Germline-derived CDR1 and CDR2 are MNHNS and SASEGT. Individually, cDNA molecules had unique molecular identifiers attached to them. MiXCR, applied by TCRdb to the 5' RACE reads, yields one record per CDR3 protein. The table lists about 85,000 distinct CDR3 sequences, roughly an eighth of them singletons. The TCR comes from an adult who was a healthcare worker with PCR-confirmed SARS-CoV-2 infection or an uninfected control (not recorded which). Sequences were obtained from whole blood. The chain carries TRBV6-1 and TRBJ2-3, with 8 nucleotides matching TRBD1. CDR3 in DNA: TGTGCCAGCAGTGAAAACCCGGGACAGGGCACAGATACGCAGTATTTT. Its translation: CASSENPGQGTDTQYF.